This entry describes one TCR beta chain. The antigen it recognizes is unknown. No much larger clonotype is one base removed from it; base qualities were not supplied. TCRbeta CDR3 regions were amplified from genomic DNA using the immunoSEQ Assay, a bias-controlled multiplex PCR. In the paper's pipeline: The number of nucleated cells in each sample was estimated by amplification of reference gene primers within the assay. To quantify the absolute abundance of each unique TCRbeta CDR3 rearrangement, sequence reads were collapsed and filtered. For each sample, productive Simpson clonality was calculated by taking the square root of Simpson's diversity index across productive rearrangements. TCRdb took over this immuneACCESS table, retaining in-frame rearrangements with V and J assigned. Such tables are incomplete; in checked studies, under half of the missing clones stem from an unresolved V gene, and the remainder is unexplained. D and trimming were read from the DNA, whereas the V and J calls and clone size are those reported in that table. The sample table lists over 30,000 clones, about nine tenths of them with a count of one. The top ten clones comprise about 26% of the sample.

Whole blood was collected in K2EDTA tubes by collaborating institutions according to the institutions' own protocols. For TCRbeta analysis, collaborator samples were shipped as frozen whole blood, as isolated PBMCs, or as DNA extracted from either sample type. This entry comes from a study of blood T cell repertoires in COVID-19 (dated by TCRdb to the early 2020s). Concerning the study at large: Samples from collaborators originated in the United States, Italy and Spain and spanned both the acute and convalescent phases of COVID-19. The material from the prospective study consisted of cDNA or gDNA derived from T cells, B-cell-depleted T cells, or PBMCs. Subjects who had been exposed to COVID-19, were actively infected with it, or had recovered from it provided the deeply sampled blood TCRbeta repertoires that made up the dataset. The repertoires were released in a freely available public database intended as a resource for research on the immune response to SARS-CoV-2. The samples were drawn from two sources: the first 160 participants of the ongoing ImmuneRACE study, and 1,200 or so subjects contributed by 6 global collaborators. A de-identified subject ID, COVID-19 status, age in years and sex were almost always included in the sample metadata. HLA class I and class II types, where available, came from metadata supplied by the sample provider rather than from assay-based typing. The full study reports these points: The quantity of clinical and demographic metadata differed by source and by participant and was supplied without curation.

Inclusive of the bounding cysteine and phenylalanine, the CDR3 is 16 residues long. Only the CDR3 DNA is retained, 48 bases long and in frame from the first base. Trimming accounts for 3 bases at V and 3 bases at J, while the number of junction bases matched to no gene is 9. The germline V gene yields SGHTA for CDR1 and FQGTGA for CDR2. Specimen: peripheral blood. The chain joins TRBV7-3 to TRBJ2-3; 7 central bases correspond to TRBD2. The TCR originated in a woman of 80 years or more with active or convalescent COVID-19. CDR3 loop: CASSFGAGVGTDTQYF. The sequenced DNA is TGTGCCAGCAGCTTTGGGGCGGGGGTCGGAACAGATACGCAGTATTTT. The full variable domain, completed from the reference TRBV7-3 and TRBJ2-3 proteins outside the CDR3, reads GAGVSQTPSNKVTEKGKYVELRCDPISGHTALYWYRQSLGQGPEFLIYFQGTGAADDSGLPNDRFFAVRPEGSVSTLKIQRTERGDSAVYLCASSFGAGVGTDTQYFGPGTRLTVL.